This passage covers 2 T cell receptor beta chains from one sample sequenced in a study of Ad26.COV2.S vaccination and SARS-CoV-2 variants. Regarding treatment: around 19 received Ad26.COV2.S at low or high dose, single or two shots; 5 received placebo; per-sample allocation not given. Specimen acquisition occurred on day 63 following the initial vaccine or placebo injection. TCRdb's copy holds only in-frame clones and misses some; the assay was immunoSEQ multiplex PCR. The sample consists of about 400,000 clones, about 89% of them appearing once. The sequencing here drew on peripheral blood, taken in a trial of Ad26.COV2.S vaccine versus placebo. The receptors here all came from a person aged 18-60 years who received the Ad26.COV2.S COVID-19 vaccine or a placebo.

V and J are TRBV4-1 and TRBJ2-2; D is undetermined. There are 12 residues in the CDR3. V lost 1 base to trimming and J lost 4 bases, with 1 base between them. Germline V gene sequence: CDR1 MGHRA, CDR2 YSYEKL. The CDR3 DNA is TGCGCCAGCAGCCAAGCCACCGGGGAGCTGTTTTTT. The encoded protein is CASSQATGELFF.

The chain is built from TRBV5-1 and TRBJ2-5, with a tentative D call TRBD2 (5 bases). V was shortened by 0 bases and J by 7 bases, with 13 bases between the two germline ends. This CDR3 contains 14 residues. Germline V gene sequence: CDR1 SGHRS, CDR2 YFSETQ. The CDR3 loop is CASSLAEAVGTQYF. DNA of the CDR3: TGCGCCAGCAGCTTGGCGGAGGCGGTTGGGACCCAGTACTTC.